The clone carrying this T cell receptor (beta chain) showed up just once. The sample comes from a study of blood T cell repertoires in COVID-19. The protocol was immunoSEQ multiplex PCR, while the TCRdb copy is restricted to in-frame clones and leaves out a portion. The sample shows 150,000 to 200,000 clones, around 81% of them seen only once. J lost 1 base, V lost 6 bases, and 4 bases had no gene match. The germline V gene encodes CDR1 KGHDR and CDR2 SFDVKD. This CDR3 contains 15 residues. The receptor was derived from a man in his 60s with active or convalescent COVID-19. Sequencing was done on a sample of peripheral blood. The chain has TRBV24-1 and TRBJ2-2; TRBD1 matches at 7 bases. The CDR3 is CATSPDRVNTGELFF. For the CDR3, the DNA is TGTGCCACCAGTCCCGACAGGGTGAACACCGGGGAGCTGTTTTTT.